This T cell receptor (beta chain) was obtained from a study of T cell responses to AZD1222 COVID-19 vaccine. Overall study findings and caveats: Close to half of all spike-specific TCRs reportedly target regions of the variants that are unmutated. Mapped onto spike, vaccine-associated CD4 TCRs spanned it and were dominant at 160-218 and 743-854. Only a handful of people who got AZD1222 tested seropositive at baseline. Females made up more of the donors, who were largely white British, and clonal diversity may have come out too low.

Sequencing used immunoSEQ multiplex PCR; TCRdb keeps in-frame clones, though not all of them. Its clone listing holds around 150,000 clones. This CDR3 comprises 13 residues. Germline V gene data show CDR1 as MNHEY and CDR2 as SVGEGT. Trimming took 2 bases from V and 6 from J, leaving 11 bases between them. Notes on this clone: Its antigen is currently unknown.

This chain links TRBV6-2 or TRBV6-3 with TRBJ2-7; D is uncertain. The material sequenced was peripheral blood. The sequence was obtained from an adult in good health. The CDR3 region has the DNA TGTGCCAGCAGTTACGCCAGTGGGTCCGAGCAGTACTTC. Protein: CASSYASGSEQYF.